This is a list of T cell receptor beta chains from one sample in a study of shared clonotypes between healthy human individuals. Libraries were prepared by immunoSEQ multiplex PCR; TCRdb keeps only in-frame clonotypes and omits some of them. The table shows about 2.4 million clones, with approximately 92% occurring only once. Sequencing was done on a sample of naive CD4+ T cells sorted from blood. The receptors here all came from a young man in good health. CDR3s include the opening cysteine and the closing phenylalanine or tryptophan. Each record gives: D gene, V gene, clone size, J gene, CDR3 DNA, CDR3 protein. D genes are given only for firm matches. Not every row has a clone size; where given, it reads once, few, many or a size class.

NA	TRBV27	NA	TRBJ1-1	TGTGCCAGCAGTTTATGGGATAAGACTGGGAACACTGAAGCTTTCTTT	CASSLWDKTGNTEAFF
TRBD1	TRBV6-5	NA	TRBJ1-2	TGTGCCAGCAGACCAACCGGGACAGGGAATGGCTACACCTTC	CASRPTGTGNGYTF
TRBD2	TRBV7-2	NA	TRBJ2-7	TGTGCCAGCAGCTTACAAAGAAGCGGGGTTTCCTACGAGCAGTACTTC	CASSLQRSGVSYEQYF
TRBD1	TRBV5-6	NA	TRBJ1-2	TGTGCCAGCAGCTTGGTTGACAGGGAATATGGCTACACCTTC	CASSLVDREYGYTF
NA	TRBV30	NA	TRBJ1-4	TGTGCCTGGAGTGTAAGGAGGACTAATGAAAAACTGTTTTTT	CAWSVRRTNEKLFF
NA	TRBV7-8	NA	TRBJ2-7	TGTGCCAGCAGCTCCCCCCTAGGCCACGAGCAGTACTTC	CASSSPLGHEQYF
NA	TRBV5-1	NA	TRBJ1-1	TGCGCCAGCAGCCTATATGAGGGTGGTCGAGCTTTCTTT	CASSLYEGGRAFF
TRBD1	TRBV2	NA	TRBJ1-2	TGTGCCAGCAGTGAATCGGGACAGGGAGGCTATGGCTACACCTTC	CASSESGQGGYGYTF
TRBD1	TRBV18	NA	TRBJ1-5	TGTGCCAGCTCACGGGGACAGCAAAATCAGCCCCAGCATTTT	CASSRGQQNQPQHF
TRBD2	TRBV7-6	NA	TRBJ2-5	TGTGCCAGCAGCTTTAGCGGGGGGGGAGAAGAGACCCAGTACTTC	CASSFSGGGEETQYF
NA	TRBV5-6	NA	TRBJ1-5	TGTGCCAGCAGCCCAGGAGGTATCAATCAGCCCCAGCATTTT	CASSPGGINQPQHF
TRBD2	TRBV27	NA	TRBJ2-3	TGTGCCAGCAGGGTCAGCGGGAGAGGCACAGATACGCAGTATTTT	CASRVSGRGTDTQYF
TRBD1	TRBV15	NA	TRBJ2-3	TGTGCCACCAGCTCCCCCGACAGGGGGCGGTCAGATACGCAGTATTTT	CATSSPDRGRSDTQYF
TRBD2	TRBV19	NA	TRBJ2-7	TGTGCCAGTGATAATAGCGGGAGGGCCTTGACGTACGAGCAGTACTTC	CASDNSGRALTYEQYF
TRBD1	TRBV13	NA	TRBJ2-7	TGTGCCAGCAGCGGACGACAGGGGCTCTCCTACGAGCAGTACTTC	CASSGRQGLSYEQYF
TRBD1	TRBV29-1	NA	TRBJ2-1	TGCAGCGTTTCGGACAGGGGGGCGTATGAGCAGTTCTTC	CSVSDRGAYEQFF
TRBD1	TRBV2	few	TRBJ1-5	TGTGCCAGCACCCCGGGACAGGGGGACCAGCCCCAGCATTTT	CASTPGQGDQPQHF
NA	TRBV5-5	NA	TRBJ2-7	TGTGCCAGCCCGCCAATACACTACGAGCAGTACTTC	CASPPIHYEQYF
TRBD2	TRBV10-3	NA	TRBJ2-2	TGTGCCATCAGAACGACTAGCGGGGATTACACCGGGGAGCTGTTTTTT	CAIRTTSGDYTGELFF
TRBD2	TRBV10-3	NA	TRBJ2-5	TGTGCCATCAGTGAGCGGTTACTAGCGGGGGGGCGCCAAGAGACCCAGTACTTC	CAISERLLAGGRQETQYF
NA	TRBV6-5	NA	TRBJ1-1	TGTGCCAGCAAAAATCCCCTTCGGGTAGCTGAAGCTTTCTTT	CASKNPLRVAEAFF
TRBD1	TRBV2	NA	TRBJ2-3	TGTGCCAGCAACTATAAGACAGGGCGATGGGCAGATACGCAGTATTTT	CASNYKTGRWADTQYF
NA	TRBV7-9	NA	TRBJ2-3	TGTGCCAGCAGCTCGCGAGCGTCCACAGATACGCAGTATTTT	CASSSRASTDTQYF
NA	TRBV25-1	NA	TRBJ2-6	TGTGCCAGCAGTGGGGGCGGGTCTCCTGGGGCCAACGTCCTGACTTTC	CASSGGGSPGANVLTF
NA	TRBV5-1	NA	TRBJ2-7	TGCGCCAGCAGCATAGGACAGACCTACGAGCAGTACTTC	CASSIGQTYEQYF
NA	TRBV18	NA	TRBJ1-2	TGTGCCAGCTCACCTACCCCATCCCTTTATGGCTACACCTTC	CASSPTPSLYGYTF
NA	TRBV11-2	NA	TRBJ1-1	TGTGCCAGCAGTCTTAAGGGGGGACCCACTGAAGCTTTCTTT	CASSLKGGPTEAFF
NA	TRBV7-9	NA	TRBJ2-7	TGTGCCAGCAGCTTAGGACGGGCCAAGCCCTCCTACGAGCAGTACTTC	CASSLGRAKPSYEQYF
NA	TRBV5-1	once	TRBJ2-3	TGCGCCAGCAGCTTGGAGGTAGTTTCAGATACGCAGTATTTT	CASSLEVVSDTQYF
NA	TRBV7-8	NA	TRBJ2-3	TGTGCCAGCAGCTTAGGAGGGTTGGGAGATACGCAGTATTTT	CASSLGGLGDTQYF
NA	TRBV6-1	NA	TRBJ2-2	TGTGCCGGAAAATCGCCAGGGACGAACACCGGGGAGCTGTTTTTT	CAGKSPGTNTGELFF
TRBD1	TRBV9	NA	TRBJ2-5	TGTGCCAGCAGCGTAGGACAGGGGCAAGAGACCCAGTACTTC	CASSVGQGQETQYF
NA	TRBV11-2	once	TRBJ2-5	TGTGCCAGCAGCGTCCCCCGGGACTGGCGACAAGAGACCCAGTACTTC	CASSVPRDWRQETQYF